Listed below are T cell receptor beta chains from one sample, sequenced in a study of cytomegalovirus exposure and HLA in healthy donors. TCRdb's copy holds only in-frame clones and misses some; the assay was immunoSEQ multiplex PCR. The data hold 85,000 to 100,000 clones, with roughly three quarters observed a single time. Input material: PBMCs. These receptors were obtained from a woman aged 55-70 years in good health and CMV-seronegative. Both conserved end residues are part of each CDR3. The order of the fields is V gene, clone size, J gene, D gene, CDR3 DNA, CDR3 protein. D genes are given only for firm matches. Where a row states a size, it is once, few, many or the class of an expanded clone; other rows omit it.

TRBV6-5	-	TRBJ1-2	-	TGTGCCAGCAGTTACGCCAGGGTGAACGGCTACACCTTC	CASSYARVNGYTF
TRBV5-6	-	TRBJ2-7	TRBD2	TGTGCCAGCATCAATTGGGGGGGGTCCTACGAGCAGTACTTC	CASINWGGSYEQYF
TRBV5-6	-	TRBJ1-5	-	TGTGCCAGCAGCTTACAGGGACAGCCCCAGCATTTT	CASSLQGQPQHF
TRBV25-1	-	TRBJ1-5	TRBD1	TGTGCCAGCAGCGGCCGGGGACAGGGTAGTGGGGGCAATCAGCCCCAGCATTTT	CASSGRGQGSGGNQPQHF
TRBV29-1	-	TRBJ2-7	-	TGCAGCGTTGCCTCCTCCTACGAGCAGTACTTC	CSVASSYEQYF
TRBV27	-	TRBJ2-7	-	TGTGCCAGCAGTTTCGAGGGTTCGTACGAGCAGTACTTC	CASSFEGSYEQYF
TRBV28	-	TRBJ1-2	TRBD1	TGTGCCAGCAGTTCAGGACAGGGCGGTGACGGCTACACCTTC	CASSSGQGGDGYTF
TRBV5-1	-	TRBJ1-1	-	TGCGCCAGCAGCTTGGCCCTTGGGGGGGGCGGCACTGAAGCTTTCTTT	CASSLALGGGGTEAFF
TRBV25-1	once	TRBJ2-7	-	TGTGCCAGCAGTGTTACTTACGAGCAGTACTTC	CASSVTYEQYF
TRBV7-7	-	TRBJ2-1	TRBD2	TGTGCCAGCAGCTTAGTAGCGGGGTCCTACAATGAGCAGTTCTTC	CASSLVAGSYNEQFF
TRBV7-9	-	TRBJ1-1	-	TGTGCCAGCAGCTCCCGTCAGGGTATTAACACTGAAGCTTTCTTT	CASSSRQGINTEAFF
TRBV6-5	-	TRBJ1-3	-	TGTGCCAGCAGTTACTCCACAGGGACTGGAAACACCATATATTTT	CASSYSTGTGNTIYF
TRBV7-2	-	TRBJ2-3	TRBD2	TGTGCCAGCTTTTCTAGCGGATACACAGATACGCAGTATTTT	CASFSSGYTDTQYF
TRBV2	once	TRBJ2-1	TRBD2	TGTGCCAGCAGTGGTGTACTAGCGGATACTTACAATGAGCAGTTCTTC	CASSGVLADTYNEQFF
TRBV4-3	few	TRBJ1-2	TRBD1	TGCGCCAGCAGCCAGGAGACAGGGGATGACTATGGCTACACCTTC	CASSQETGDDYGYTF